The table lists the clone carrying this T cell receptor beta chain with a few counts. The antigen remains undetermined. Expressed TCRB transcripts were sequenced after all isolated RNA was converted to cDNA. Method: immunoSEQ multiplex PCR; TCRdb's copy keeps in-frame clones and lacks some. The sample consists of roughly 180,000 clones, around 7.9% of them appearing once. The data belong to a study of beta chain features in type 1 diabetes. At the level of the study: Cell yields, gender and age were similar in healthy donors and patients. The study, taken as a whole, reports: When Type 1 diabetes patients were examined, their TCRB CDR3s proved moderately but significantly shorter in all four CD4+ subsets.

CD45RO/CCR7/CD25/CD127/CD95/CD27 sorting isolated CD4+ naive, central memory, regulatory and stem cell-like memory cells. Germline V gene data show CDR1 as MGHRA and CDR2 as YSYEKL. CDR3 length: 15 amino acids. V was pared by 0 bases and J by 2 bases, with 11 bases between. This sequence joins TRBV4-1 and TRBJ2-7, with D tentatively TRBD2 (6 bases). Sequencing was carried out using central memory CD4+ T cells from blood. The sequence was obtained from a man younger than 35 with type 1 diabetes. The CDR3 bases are TGCGCCAGCAGCCAAGATGCCGGGGGAGCCTACGAGCAGTACTTC. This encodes CASSQDAGGAYEQYF.